This entry lists 15 T cell receptor beta chains sequenced from one sample in a study of cytomegalovirus exposure and HLA in healthy donors. 60 Vbeta and 13 Jbeta primers were used in PCR. The repertoire was sequenced with immunoSEQ multiplex PCR; TCRdb's copy has only in-frame clones and lacks some. Of 100,000 to 150,000 clones detected, 80% appear once; the ten largest clones hold around 8.9%. Sequencing input: PBMCs. Receptors were obtained from a man younger than 40 in good health and CMV-seropositive.

In its sample, this clone was seen a few times. This chain joins TRBV19 and TRBJ2-3; 10 bases align to TRBD2. V was pared by 4 bases and J by 7 bases, with 5 bases of the junction left unmatched. Germline loops: CDR1 LNHDA, CDR2 SQIVND (reference sequence). CDR3 size: 14 residues. The CDR3 here is CASSTSGGANTQYF. DNA for the CDR3: TGTGCCAGTAGTACTAGCGGGGGTGCCAATACGCAGTATTTT.

The CDR3 DNA sequence: TGTGCCAGCAGCTCGCCCGGGACTAACTCCTACGAGCAGTACTTC. Its protein product is CASSSPGTNSYEQYF. The genes are TRBV11-2 and TRBJ2-7; 7 nucleotides align to TRBD2. Germline V gene sequence: CDR1 SGHAT, CDR2 FQNNGV. CDR3 length equals 15 residues. With V trimmed by 4 bases and J by 0 bases, 6 bases remained unmatched.

The chain links TRBV4-1 to TRBJ1-3; no clear D. The V and J ends lost 0 bases and 9 bases respectively, with 12 bases between them. Germline values: CDR1 MGHRA, CDR2 YSYEKL. The CDR3 covers 14 residues. The CDR3 DNA reads as TGCGCCAGCAGCCAAGATCCGGAGGGAGGCACCATATATTTT. Its protein is CASSQDPEGGTIYF.

This clone was recorded once. V is TRBV5-1 and J is TRBJ1-6; D uncertain. Germline V gene sequence: CDR1 SGHRS, CDR2 YFSETQ. Trimming pared 1 base from V and 5 bases from J, leaving 13 bases between. The CDR3 totals 16 residues. CDR3 DNA: TGCGCCAGCAGCTTGCGTTGGCAGGTGAATAATTCACCCCTCCACTTT. Translating gives CASSLRWQVNNSPLHF.

The V call is TRBV19, the J call TRBJ2-1; 9 bases agree with TRBD2. This CDR3 is built from 14 residues. The V gene end was trimmed by 2 bases and the J gene end by 16 bases; junction bases not matched to a gene: 12. Germline V CDR1 and CDR2: LNHDA, SQIVND (reference sequence). The CDR3 loop is CASSISETSGDPFF. The CDR3 DNA is TGTGCCAGTAGTATATCTGAGACTAGCGGAGACCCTTTCTTC. The full variable domain, rest sourced from reference TRBV19 and TRBJ2-1, is DGGITQSPKYLFRKEGQNVTLSCEQNLNHDAMYWYRQDPGQGLRLIYYSQIVNDFQKGDIAEGYSVSREKKESFPLTVTSAQKNPTAFYLCASSISETSGDPFFGPGTRLTVL.

The genes are TRBV5-6 and TRBJ1-6, with D hard to call. Germline-derived CDR1 and CDR2 are SGHDT and YYEEEE. Trimming removed 1 base from V and 9 bases from J, with 11 bases in between. This CDR3 is built from 14 residues. Here the CDR3 DNA reads TGTGCCAGCAGCTTGTCCGTCCGTATTTCACCCCTCCACTTT. Translation: CASSLSVRISPLHF.

Only one count was recorded for this clone. The rearrangement joins TRBV29-1 to TRBJ2-3; D possibly corresponds to TRBD1 (5 bases). Germline V lookup: CDR1 SQVTM, CDR2 ANQGSEA. The V gene lost 6 bases and the J gene lost 0 bases, with 13 bases spanning the gap. The CDR3 extends over 14 amino acids. Here the CDR3 DNA reads TGCAGCGTGAGGACAAGCCCAAGCACAGATACGCAGTATTTT. This codes for CSVRTSPSTDTQYF.

The rearrangement uses TRBV14 and TRBJ2-1; possibly TRBD2 for D (6 bases). V shed 1 base and J shed 5 bases, with 21 bases lying between them. CDR3 length: 18 residues. Per germline, CDR1 SGHDN and CDR2 FVKESK. The CDR3 sequence is CASSQVFRLFGGNNEQFF. As DNA, the CDR3 is TGTGCCAGCAGCCAAGTTTTTCGCTTGTTTGGGGGGAACAATGAGCAGTTCTTC.

The CDR3 nucleotides are TGCAGTGCTAGCGCGGAGACCCAGTACTTC. Protein: CSASAETQYF. The chain recombines TRBV20-1 with TRBJ2-5; D remains unclear. The CDR3 length is 10 residues. Trimming shortened V by 3 bases and J by 5 bases, and 4 bases separated the two germline ends. CDR1 DFQATT and CDR2 SNEGSKA come from the germline V gene (reference sequence).

The chain recombines TRBV9 with TRBJ1-3; D unresolved. V lost 1 base and J 7 bases, leaving 9 bases between the germline ends. The germline gives CDR1 SGDLS, CDR2 YYNGEE. The CDR3 sequence is 13 residues long. CDR3 sequence reads: CASSVTPGNTIYF. CDR3 DNA sequence: TGTGCCAGCAGCGTAACGCCGGGGAACACCATATATTTT.

This chain connects TRBV5-6 to TRBJ1-2; D may be TRBD1 (5 bases). CDR1 and CDR2 (germline): SGHDT, YYEEEE. V was shortened by 1 base and J by 2 bases, with 9 bases between the two germline ends. The CDR3 has 14 amino acids. CDR3 residues: CASSLYPGNYGYTF. Written as DNA, the CDR3 is TGTGCCAGCAGCTTGTACCCAGGGAACTATGGCTACACCTTC. The full variable domain, rest sourced from reference TRBV5-6 and TRBJ1-2, is DAGVTQSPTHLIKTRGQQVTLRCSPKSGHDTVSWYQQALGQGPQFIFQYYEEEERQRGNFPDRFSGHQFPNYSSELNVNALLLGDSALYLCASSLYPGNYGYTFGSGTRLTVV.

This chain links TRBV5-1 with TRBJ2-7, with 8 bases aligning to TRBD2. The germline V gene has CDR1 SGHRS and CDR2 YFSETQ. CDR3 length equals 14 residues. The V and J ends lost 4 bases and 2 bases, in that order; junction bases with no gene match: 5. CDR3 in DNA: TGCGCCAGCAGCCACTACGGGGGGGCCTACGAGCAGTACTTC. This sequence encodes CASSHYGGAYEQYF.

The chain employs TRBV6-5 and TRBJ2-7; D might be TRBD2 (6 bases). Germline V gene data show CDR1 as MNHEY and CDR2 as SVGAGI. The CDR3 has 16 residues. The ends were cut back, 0 bases at V and 5 bases at J, with 17 bases in the middle. The CDR3 sequence is CASSYSASALGDEQYF. CDR3 nucleotide sequence: TGTGCCAGCAGTTACTCGGCTAGCGCGCTGGGTGACGAGCAGTACTTC.

V and J are TRBV28 and TRBJ2-5; the D is unclear. The J call is doubtful: the DNA matches TRBJ2-7 better. Looked up from germline, CDR1 is MDHEN and CDR2 is SYDVKM. The CDR3 is 13 residues long. The CDR3 nucleotides read TGTGCCAGCAGCCTGACGAGGCTCTACGAGCAGTACTTC. Amino acids: CASSLTRLYEQYF.

The chain recombines TRBV6-5 with TRBJ2-7, with D maybe TRBD2 (5 bases). Germline assignment: CDR1 MNHEY and CDR2 SVGAGI. The CDR3 has 12 amino acids. Trimming shortened V by 8 bases and J by 3 bases, and 11 bases separated the two germline ends. The CDR3 reads CASSDGDYEQYF. DNA for the CDR3: TGTGCCAGCTCGGACGGGGACTACGAGCAGTACTTC.